This T cell receptor beta chain comes out of a study of T cell repertoires in ileal Crohn's disease. On the study more broadly: Under 40% were active smokers at surgery; median disease duration was roughly 7.9 years. The M6 sample came from neoterminal ileum during colonoscopy after surgery.

General study findings and limits: Postoperative endoscopy occurred within one year, median roughly 7.1 months.

The germline gives CDR1 MNHNS, CDR2 SASEGT. V shed 7 bases and J shed 1 base, with 7 bases lying between them. This CDR3 region has 13 residues. The time point denotes: neoterminal ileum biopsy at postoperative endoscopy, about 6 months after surgery. Clones were read by immunoSEQ multiplex PCR, and TCRdb kept only the in-frame ones, dropping some. This table has about 15,000 clones, over 70% appearing once. Comments on this clone: What it binds is not known.

This receptor was taken from an adult with Crohn's disease. Sequenced: ileal tissue. This rearrangement joins TRBV6-1 to TRBJ2-2; D is uncertain. The CDR3 loop reads CASTRKNTGELFF. DNA for the CDR3: TGTGCCAGCACCAGGAAGAACACCGGGGAGCTGTTTTTT.